This T cell receptor beta chain was observed in a study of radiation and T cells in renal cell carcinoma. For the study at large: Nephrectomy followed 15 Gy stereotactic body radiation by 4 weeks. Regarding the study as a whole: In blood, top tumor clones expanded by 2 weeks, shrinking by 4.

TCRdb's copy holds only in-frame clones and misses some; the assay was immunoSEQ multiplex PCR. The profile shows about 130,000 clones, 65% to 85% of them singletons. Sample time point: blood 2 weeks post-SBRT. Treatment specified: 15 Gy SBRT to primary tumor, nephrectomy 4 weeks later. In the case of this clone: Its cognate antigen is unknown.

The ends lost 1 base at V and 4 bases at J; junction bases unmatched: 8. CDR1 is SGHRS, CDR2 YFSETQ, per germline. CDR3 length equals 16 residues. This clonotype was sampled from a man over 45 with renal cell carcinoma. The chain carries TRBV5-1 and TRBJ1-2; the match to TRBD1 covers 9 bases. Material: blood, obtained from a patient whose treatment included radiotherapy and nephrectomy. In nucleotides, the CDR3 is TGCGCCAGCAGCTTGCTCCGGGACAGGGACCTCTATGGCTACACCTTC. The encoded protein is CASSLLRDRDLYGYTF.